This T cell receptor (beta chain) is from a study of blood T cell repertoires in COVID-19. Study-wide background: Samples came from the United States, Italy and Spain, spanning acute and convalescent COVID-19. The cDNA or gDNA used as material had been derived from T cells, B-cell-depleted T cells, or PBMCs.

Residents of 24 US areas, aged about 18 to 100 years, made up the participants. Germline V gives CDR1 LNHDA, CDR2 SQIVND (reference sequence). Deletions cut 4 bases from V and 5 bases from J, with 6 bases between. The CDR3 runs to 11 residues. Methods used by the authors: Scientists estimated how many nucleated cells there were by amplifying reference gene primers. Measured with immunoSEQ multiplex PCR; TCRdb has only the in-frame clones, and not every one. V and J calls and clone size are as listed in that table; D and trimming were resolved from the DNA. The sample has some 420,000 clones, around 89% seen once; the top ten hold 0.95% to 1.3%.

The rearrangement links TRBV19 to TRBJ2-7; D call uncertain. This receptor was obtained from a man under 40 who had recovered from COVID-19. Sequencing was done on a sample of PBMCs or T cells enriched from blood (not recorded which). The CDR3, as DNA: TGTGCCAGTAGTACCCTAAACGAGCAGTACTTC. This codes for CASSTLNEQYF.